This T cell receptor beta chain was observed in a study of blood T cell repertoires in COVID-19 (TCRdb year 2020). A note on the overall study: Samples from collaborators originated in the United States, Italy and Spain and spanned both the acute and convalescent phases of COVID-19. A de-identified subject ID, COVID-19 status, age in years and sex were almost always included in the sample metadata. The dataset comprised deeply sampled blood TCRbeta repertoires from subjects exposed to, actively infected with, or recovered from COVID-19. The prospective study material was composed of cDNA or gDNA derived from T cells, B-cell-depleted T cells, or PBMCs. HLA class I and class II types, where available, came from metadata supplied by the sample provider rather than from assay-based typing. The samples were drawn from two sources: the first 160 participants of the ongoing ImmuneRACE study, and over 1,000 subjects contributed by 6 global collaborators. The repertoires were released in a freely available public database intended as a resource for research on the immune response to SARS-CoV-2. What the work shows at the level of the full study, not this receptor alone: The quantity of clinical and demographic metadata differed by source and by participant and was supplied without curation.

The cysteine opens and the phenylalanine closes a CDR3 of 18 amino acids. Left in the record is the CDR3 DNA by itself, 54 bases read in frame from the first base. CDR1 SEHNR and CDR2 FQNEAQ were looked up in the germline V gene (reference sequence). Germline trimming amounts to 2 bases on V and 4 bases on J, with 12 as the count of junction bases outside the gene matches. The immunoSEQ Assay, a bias-controlled multiplex PCR, was used to amplify TCRbeta CDR3 regions from genomic DNA. Regarding the original processing steps: Within the assay, amplification of reference gene primers was used to estimate how many nucleated cells each sample contained. Sequence reads were collapsed and filtered to measure the absolute abundance of every unique TCRbeta CDR3 rearrangement. For each sample, productive Simpson clonality was calculated as the square root of Simpson's diversity index over productive rearrangements. Imported from immuneACCESS, the table was reduced by TCRdb to in-frame sequences with V and J called. These copies leave out some clones; in studies compared against another copy, an unresolved V gene accounts for under half, and the cause of the remainder is not known. That table furnishes V, J and clone size, whereas the DNA furnished D and trimming. Counted in this sample were approximately 160,000 clones; approximately 84% of them appeared once. The top ten hold roughly 8% of the sample.

On this clone itself: What antigen it recognizes has not been identified. Base qualities are not recorded, but no much larger clone differs from it by a single base.

Samples from volunteer blood donors who had recovered from COVID-19 were contributed by a second Seattle source. The collaborating institutions used their own protocols to collect whole blood in K2EDTA tubes. For TCRbeta analysis, collaborators shipped samples as frozen whole blood, isolated PBMCs, or DNA extracted from either of those sample types. The specimen sequenced was peripheral blood. This sequence was found in a man aged 35 to 55 who had recovered from COVID-19. The rearranged chain carries TRBV7-9 and TRBJ2-3; 10 junctional bases match TRBD1. The CDR3 corresponds to CASSLYGTGQGLADTQYF. Here is the DNA: TGTGCCAGCAGCTTATATGGGACGGGACAGGGGTTAGCAGATACGCAGTATTTT.